This T cell receptor (beta chain) was sequenced in a study of blood T cell repertoires in COVID-19. As for the study in general: Specimens from acute and convalescent COVID-19 originated in the United States, Italy and Spain. From T cells, B-cell-depleted T cells, or PBMCs came the material, which was cDNA or gDNA.

Authors' methods: Amplification of reference gene primers was used by the study to estimate nucleated cell counts. Sequenced by immunoSEQ multiplex PCR; TCRdb stores in-frame clones only, minus some. That table is the source of V, J and clone size, and D and trimming were worked out from the DNA. Seen here are 80,000 to 85,000 clones, around 88% observed once, and the top ten hold about 4.8%. CDR3 length: 16 residues. In germline, CDR1 is LGHNA, CDR2 YNFKEQ. V lost 0 bases to trimming and J lost 2 bases; unmatched junction nucleotides: 3. This chain uses TRBV4-2 with TRBJ2-3; 9 nucleotides match TRBD1. The sample taken for sequencing was peripheral blood. The receptor was isolated from a woman over 75 with acute or convalescent COVID-19. The CDR3 protein is CASSQDGTGNTDTQYF. CDR3 DNA sequence: TGTGCCAGCAGCCAAGATGGGACAGGGAACACAGATACGCAGTATTTT.